The present T cell receptor (beta chain) was sequenced within a study of T cell responses to AZD1222 COVID-19 vaccine (dated by TCRdb to the early 2020s). In terms of the full investigation: TCR sequencing was performed for 230 to 250 trial participants, of whom about 200 were given two doses of AZD1222 and some 26 were given two doses of MenACWY control vaccine. Trial participants were enrolled by age into subgroups of 18-55, 56-69 and 70-plus years, and about 150, 27 and 61 TCR-sequenced participants, respectively, were included in these subgroups.

Study-wide conclusions, independent of this receptor: After two AZD1222 doses, both the breadth and the depth of spike-specific TCRs were significantly higher than at day 0 and than in MenACWY recipients. Conclusions about previously exposed vaccinees are limited, since just six AZD1222 recipients were seropositive for SARS-CoV-2 at baseline. Because no day 14 peak-response samples were available, the repertoires could be characterized only after the peak T cell response. Nearly half of unique spike-specific TCRs reportedly recognized epitopes outside regions mutated in the B.1.351 and B.1.1.7 variants. Participants were mostly white British and included more females than males, and it was suggested by the authors that clonal diversity may have been underestimated. The 56-69-year group was small, and its depth increase did not reach significance, likely because of low power. CD4 TCRs associated with the vaccine covered the entire spike protein, and the dominant responses were in regions 160-218 and 743-854.

The CDR3 regions of human TCRbeta chains were analyzed by immunosequencing. In the authors' own workflow: Repertoire TCRs were checked for matches against a reference library of SARS-CoV-2-specific TCRs that had been generated using the MIRA antigen-specificity platform. Breadth meant the fraction of unique TCRs that were SARS-CoV-2-associated, whereas depth meant the fraction of total T cells that were SARS-CoV-2-associated. Each spike-specific TCR was assigned to its reactive spike region and to a CD4 or CD8 class using the MIRA data. Log10-transformed breadth and depth values were compared by one-way ANOVA with Sidak's multiple comparisons tests. TCRdb obtained this table from immuneACCESS and retained in-frame rearrangements with V and J assigned. These tables miss some clones; where compared with another copy, unresolved V genes account for less than half of the shortfall, and the remainder is unexplained. Clonal size and the V and J genes are those of that table, whereas D and trimming came from the DNA. Here the sample has 150,000 to 250,000 clones; 85% to 95% occur a single time. Clones ranked in the top ten supply 1% of the sample.

On this clone itself: Its antigen is not yet known. Nothing much larger sits one base from this clone, and base qualities are not available.

Taken with the paper, the label for time point translates to: about 28 days (+/-7) after the second vaccine dose. Because spike-specific TCR depth and breadth did not differ between the two schedules, AZD1222 recipients who got a second dose at roughly 4 weeks were pooled with those who got a second dose at roughly 12 weeks. The vaccinee samples were drawn from two UK trials, COV001 and COV002, one of which was a single-blind randomized controlled phase 2/3 trial testing AZD1222 (ChAdOx1 nCoV-19) in healthy adults. Trial participant PBMC samples were collected at day 0 and day 28 after the second dose for TCRbeta chain sequencing. The sample was peripheral blood, taken 28 days after the second AZD1222 dose. The clonotype originates from an adult who received the AZD1222 COVID-19 vaccine.

CDR3 reads: CASSSSGATAMKTQYF. The DNA reads TGTGCCAGCAGCTCAAGCGGGGCTACCGCTATGAAGACCCAGTACTTC. The chain joins TRBV7-8 to TRBJ2-5; 7 bases in between match TRBD2. V trim: 4 bases; J trim: 6 bases; unmatched bases: 14. Sequences SGHVS (CDR1) and FQNEAQ (CDR2) are obtained from the germline V gene. Including cysteine and phenylalanine, the CDR3 has 16 amino acids. The kept DNA is CDR3 alone, 48 bases in frame from the first base. Outside the CDR3, residues come from the reference TRBV7-8 and TRBJ2-5 proteins, so the full variable domain is: GAGVSQSPRYKVAKRGQDVALRCDPISGHVSLFWYQQALGQGPEFLTYFQNEAQLDKSGLPSDRFFAERPEGSVSTLKIQRTQQEDSAVYLCASSSSGATAMKTQYFGPGTRLLVL.